Only one count was recorded for the clone carrying this T cell receptor (beta chain). Its specificity is unknown. This may come from a read error, since a much larger clone is one base off. The CDR3 extends over 14 amino acids. CDR1 and CDR2 (germline): SGHAT, FQNNGV. Trimming removed 4 bases from V and 1 base from J; junction bases left unmatched: 3. These data are taken from a study of T cell repertoires in cytomegalovirus infection. TCRdb redid the calling of the reads with MiXCR, one entry per CDR3 protein. The sample contains around 280,000 distinct CDR3 sequences, roughly an eighth of which appear only once. Points from the study as a whole: Based on cumulative public TCR beta family frequency, carriers of CMV plus the relevant HLA were identified. In two of eight donors, the top clonotype was HLA-C-restricted CMV-specific.

The clonotype was recovered from a human donor in good health (CMV status not recorded). Some clones in this sample may be carry-over from other donors' samples. The chain recombines TRBV11-2 with TRBJ2-7; 8 nucleotides agree with TRBD1. Source material: PBMCs. The CDR3 DNA follows: TGTGCCAGCAGCTGCGACAGGGGTTCCTACGAGCAGTACTTC. This encodes CASSCDRGSYEQYF.